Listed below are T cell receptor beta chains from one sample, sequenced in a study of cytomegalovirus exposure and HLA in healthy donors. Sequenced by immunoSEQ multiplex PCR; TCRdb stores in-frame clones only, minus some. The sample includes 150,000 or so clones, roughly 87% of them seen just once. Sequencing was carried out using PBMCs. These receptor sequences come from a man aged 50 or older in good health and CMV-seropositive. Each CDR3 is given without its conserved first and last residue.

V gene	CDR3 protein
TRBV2	ASSRQVRSGSPLH
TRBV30	ACPRGASGNTIY
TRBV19	ASSISASRGYT
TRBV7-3	ASSLTGRATEAF
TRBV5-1	ASSPIQGSTGELF
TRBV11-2	ASSPGLAVYNEQF
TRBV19	ASSSGQPPYTEAF
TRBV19	ASSPGLVLETQY
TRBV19	ASNRGGRVTDTQY
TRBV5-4	ASSPNSGGSYNEQF
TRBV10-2	ASSVSRTRSYNEQF
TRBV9	ASSGGQGSYNEQF
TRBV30	AWSQGTGNGYT
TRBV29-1	SVQPTGTGYYEQY
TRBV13	ASSSPGLAKETQY
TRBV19	ASSISILEYTGNTIY